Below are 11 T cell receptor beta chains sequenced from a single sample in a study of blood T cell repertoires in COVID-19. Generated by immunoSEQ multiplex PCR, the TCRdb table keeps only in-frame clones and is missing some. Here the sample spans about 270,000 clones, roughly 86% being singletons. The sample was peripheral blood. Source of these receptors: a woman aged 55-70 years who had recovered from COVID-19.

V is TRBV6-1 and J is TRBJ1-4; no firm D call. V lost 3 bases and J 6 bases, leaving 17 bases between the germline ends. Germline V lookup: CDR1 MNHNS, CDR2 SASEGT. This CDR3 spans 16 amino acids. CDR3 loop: CASSEFPSGRDEKLFF. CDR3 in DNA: TGTGCCAGCAGTGAGTTCCCAAGCGGGAGGGATGAAAAACTGTTTTTT.

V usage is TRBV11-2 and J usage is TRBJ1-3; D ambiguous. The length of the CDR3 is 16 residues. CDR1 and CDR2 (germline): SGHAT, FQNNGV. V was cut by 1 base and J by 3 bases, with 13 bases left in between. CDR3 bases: TGTGCCAGCAGCTTAGCCCAGGCCCCTATTGGAAACACCATATATTTT. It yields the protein CASSLAQAPIGNTIYF.

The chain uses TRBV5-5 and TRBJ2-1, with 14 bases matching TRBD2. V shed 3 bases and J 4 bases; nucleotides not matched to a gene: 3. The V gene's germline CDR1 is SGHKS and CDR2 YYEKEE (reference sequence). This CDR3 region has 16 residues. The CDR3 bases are TGTGCCAGCAGCTCTCGGACTAGCGGGGGGTACAATGAGCAGTTCTTC. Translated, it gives CASSSRTSGGYNEQFF.

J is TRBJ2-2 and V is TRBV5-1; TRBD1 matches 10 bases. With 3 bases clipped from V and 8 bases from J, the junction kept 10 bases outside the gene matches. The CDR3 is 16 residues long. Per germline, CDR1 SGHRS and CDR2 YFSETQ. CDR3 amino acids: CASSSDRGQGTGELFF. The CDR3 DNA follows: TGCGCCAGCAGCTCGGACCGGGGACAGGGGACTGGGGAGCTGTTTTTT.

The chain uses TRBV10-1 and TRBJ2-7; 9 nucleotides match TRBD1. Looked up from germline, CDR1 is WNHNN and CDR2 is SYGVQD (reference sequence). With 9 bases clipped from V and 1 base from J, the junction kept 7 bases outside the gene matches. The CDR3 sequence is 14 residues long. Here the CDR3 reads CARRQGDLSYEQYF. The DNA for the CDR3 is TGCGCCAGACGACAGGGGGACTTATCCTACGAGCAGTACTTC.

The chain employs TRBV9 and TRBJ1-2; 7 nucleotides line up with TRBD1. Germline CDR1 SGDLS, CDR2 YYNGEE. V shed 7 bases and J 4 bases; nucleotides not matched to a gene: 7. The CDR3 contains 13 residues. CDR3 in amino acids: CASWRQGGYGYTF. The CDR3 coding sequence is TGTGCCAGCTGGCGACAGGGAGGCTATGGCTACACCTTC. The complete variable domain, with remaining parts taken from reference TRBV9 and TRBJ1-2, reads DSGVTQTPKHLITATGQRVTLRCSPRSGDLSVYWYQQSLDQGLQFLIQYYNGEERAKGNILERFSAQQFPDLHSELNLSSLELGDSALYFCASWRQGGYGYTFGSGTRLTVV.

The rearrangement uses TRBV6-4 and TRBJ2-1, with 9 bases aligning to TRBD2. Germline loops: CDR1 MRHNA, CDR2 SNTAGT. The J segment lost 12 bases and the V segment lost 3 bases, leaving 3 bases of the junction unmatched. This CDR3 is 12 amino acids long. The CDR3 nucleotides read TGTGCCAGCAGTGAAGCGGGAGGTCGGCAGTTCTTC. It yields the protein CASSEAGGRQFF.

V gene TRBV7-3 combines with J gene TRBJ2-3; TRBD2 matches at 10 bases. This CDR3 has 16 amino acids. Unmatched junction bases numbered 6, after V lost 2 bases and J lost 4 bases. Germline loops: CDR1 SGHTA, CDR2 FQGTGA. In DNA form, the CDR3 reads TGTGCCAGCAGCTTAGAGCTAGCGGGGGAATCAGATACGCAGTATTTT. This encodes CASSLELAGESDTQYF.

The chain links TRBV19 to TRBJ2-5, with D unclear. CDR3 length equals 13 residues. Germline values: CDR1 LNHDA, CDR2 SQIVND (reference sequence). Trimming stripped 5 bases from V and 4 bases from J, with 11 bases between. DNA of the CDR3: TGTGCCAGTAGTCAGGTCTTTTTAGAGACCCAGTACTTC. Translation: CASSQVFLETQYF.

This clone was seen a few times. CDR3 amino acids: CASSLNIGAGQPQHF. Written as DNA, the CDR3 is TGCGCCAGCAGCTTGAACATTGGGGCCGGCCAGCCCCAGCATTTT. The chain has TRBV5-1 and TRBJ1-5; D possibly corresponds to TRBD1 (5 bases). Per germline, CDR1 SGHRS and CDR2 YFSETQ. Trimming pared 1 base from V and 7 bases from J, leaving 15 bases between. The length of the CDR3 is 15 residues.

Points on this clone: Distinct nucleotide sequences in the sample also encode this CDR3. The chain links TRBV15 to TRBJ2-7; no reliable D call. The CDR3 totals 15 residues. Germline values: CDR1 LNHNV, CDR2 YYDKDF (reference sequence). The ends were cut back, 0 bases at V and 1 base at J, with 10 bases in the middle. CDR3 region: CATSRDLVASYEQYF. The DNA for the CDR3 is TGTGCCACCAGCAGAGATCTAGTCGCTTCCTACGAGCAGTACTTC.